This T cell receptor beta chain was recorded in a study of Ad26.COV2.S vaccination and SARS-CoV-2 variants. Points from the study as a whole: It was vaccine recipients, not placebo recipients, who had the higher spike-specific TCR breadth.

Comments on this clone: Its antigen remains unknown.

Germline CDR1 SGHVS, CDR2 FQNEAQ. The CDR3 loop spans 15 amino acids. Trimming shortened V by 2 bases and J by 1 base, and 11 bases separated the two germline ends. Treatment noted: over 15 received Ad26.COV2.S at low or high dose, single or two shots; roughly five received placebo; per-sample allocation not given. Sampling was done on day 63 after the first vaccine or placebo injection. Generated by immunoSEQ multiplex PCR, the TCRdb table keeps only in-frame clones and is missing some. In the table there are roughly 320,000 clones, 70% to 90% of which are singletons. The receptor was isolated from a person aged 18-60 years who received the Ad26.COV2.S COVID-19 vaccine or a placebo. The sequenced sample was peripheral blood, obtained in a trial of Ad26.COV2.S vaccine versus placebo. The chain has TRBV7-8 and TRBJ1-1; possibly TRBD1 for D (5 bases). CDR3 in DNA: TGTGCCAGCAGCTTATTGGGGGAGACGAACACTGAAGCTTTCTTT. The encoded protein is CASSLLGETNTEAFF.